Each of the 22 T cell receptor beta chains below was sequenced from the same sample in a study of CD8+CD57+ T cells in acquired aplastic anemia. Genomic DNA, serving as template, underwent TCR beta VDJ and CDR3 profiling. TCRdb analysed the reads with MiXCR anew, one entry per CDR3 protein. The data hold roughly 240,000 distinct CDR3 sequences, with more than 45% observed a single time. Sequencing was done on patients that had shown CD8+CD57+ cell expansion by flow cytometry. The sample comprised sorted CD4+, CD8+, or CD8+CD57+ T cells (not recorded which) from PBMCs. These receptors all come from a human donor with aplastic anemia.

The chain is built from TRBV7-9 and TRBJ2-3, with 8 bases fitting TRBD1. The ends lost 6 bases at V and 6 bases at J; junction bases unmatched: 11. The germline V gene has CDR1 SEHNR and CDR2 FQNEAQ (reference sequence). This CDR3 contains 15 residues. The CDR3 bases are TGTGCCAGCAGATCCCCAGGGGGCGCATGGGATACGCAGTATTTT. This translates into CASRSPGGAWDTQYF.

The chain combines TRBV7-3 with TRBJ2-1, with 11 nucleotides matching TRBD2. Germline V lookup: CDR1 SGHTA, CDR2 FQGTGA. The junction had 8 bases not matched to a gene; V was cut back by 6 bases and J by 7 bases. CDR3 size: 15 residues. CDR3 bases: TGTGCCAGCAGTCAAACTAGCGGGGGAATAAATGAGCAGTTCTTC. It specifies CASSQTSGGINEQFF.

This clonotype came up many times. This chain uses TRBV5-6 with TRBJ2-7, with D perhaps assigned TRBD1 or TRBD2 (5 bases each). Germline V gene data show CDR1 as SGHDT and CDR2 as YYEEEE. V gave up 0 bases and J gave up 3 bases, with 10 bases separating them. The CDR3 loop spans 14 amino acids. The CDR3 coding sequence is TGTGCCAGCAGCTTGGTAGGGGACGGCTACGAGCAGTACTTC. Translation gives CASSLVGDGYEQYF.

Only one count was recorded for this clonotype. CDR3 bases: TGTGCCAGCAGTCGGACAGCAAATCAGCCCCAGCATTTT. It specifies CASSRTANQPQHF. The gene calls are TRBV7-9 and TRBJ1-5, with a weak D call TRBD1 (6 bases). Germline assignment: CDR1 SEHNR and CDR2 FQNEAQ (reference sequence). V gave up 6 bases and J gave up 4 bases, with 10 bases separating them. The CDR3 sequence is 13 residues long.

This clonotype was recorded a few times. This may be a read error, as it is one base from a much larger clone. The DNA of the CDR3 is TGTGCCAGCAGCCCCCTCCGGGTTAACTCCTACAATGAGCAGTCCTTC. Translation gives CASSPLRVNSYNEQSF. The gene calls are TRBV7-9 and TRBJ2-1; no clear D. Looked up from germline, CDR1 is SEHNR and CDR2 is FQNEAQ (reference sequence). CDR3 length: 16 residues.

V gene TRBV7-9 combines with J gene TRBJ2-1, with D possibly matching TRBD2 (5 bases). The CDR3 covers 14 residues. The V gene's germline CDR1 is SEHNR and CDR2 FQNEAQ (reference sequence). V lost 1 base and J lost 10, with 14 bases in between. The CDR3 reads CASSLVRTVREQFF. The DNA for the CDR3 is TGTGCCAGCAGCTTAGTTAGGACTGTCCGAGAGCAGTTCTTC.

This clonotype was detected many times. The J gene is TRBJ2-5, the V gene TRBV7-9; 7 bases line up with TRBD1. The length of the CDR3 is 14 residues. V lost 3 bases to trimming and J lost 5 bases; unmatched junction nucleotides: 6. The V gene's germline CDR1 is SEHNR and CDR2 FQNEAQ (reference sequence). The DNA for the CDR3 is TGTGCCAGCAGCTTGACAGGGAGAGGTGAGACCCAGTACTTC. This sequence encodes CASSLTGRGETQYF.

This clonotype was observed a handful of times. V gene TRBV27 combines with J gene TRBJ2-7; the match to TRBD2 covers 7 bases. Germline CDR1 is MNHEY and CDR2 is SMNVEV (reference sequence). V trimming: 4 bases; J trimming: 2 bases; junction bases outside the gene matches: 11. CDR3 length: 16 amino acids. The CDR3 reads CASSSYEGGETYEQYF. CDR3 nucleotides: TGTGCCAGCAGTTCCTACGAGGGAGGGGAGACCTACGAGCAGTACTTC.

This clonotype was seen repeatedly, ten times or more. The chain is built from TRBV19 and TRBJ2-1, with a tentative D call TRBD1 (5 bases). The V end was cut by 3 bases, the J end by 5 bases, with 8 bases between. The CDR3 has 13 amino acids. Germline V lookup: CDR1 LNHDA, CDR2 SQIVND (reference sequence). CDR3 DNA: TGTGCCAGTAGTATTAAGGGGAACAATGAGCAGTTCTTC. It encodes CASSIKGNNEQFF.

V gene TRBV9 combines with J gene TRBJ2-7; 8 nucleotides match TRBD2. V shed 0 bases and J 1 base; nucleotides not matched to a gene: 6. The V gene's germline CDR1 is SGDLS and CDR2 YYNGEE. This CDR3 is 16 amino acids long. CDR3 sequence reads: CASSVAAAGGSYEQYF. CDR3 nucleotides: TGTGCCAGCAGCGTAGCAGCTGCGGGGGGATCCTACGAGCAGTACTTC.

There are many counts of this clonotype. The chain joins TRBV19 to TRBJ2-7; 9 bases align to TRBD1. The germline V gene encodes CDR1 LNHDA and CDR2 SQIVND (reference sequence). Unmatched junction bases numbered 4, after V lost 7 bases and J lost 3 bases. There are 13 residues in the CDR3. The CDR3 nucleotides are TGTGCCAGTATTGGGGACAGGGACTACGAGCAGTACTTC. Translated, it gives CASIGDRDYEQYF.

V gene TRBV7-9 combines with J gene TRBJ1-1; 8 nucleotides align to TRBD1. The CDR3 has 14 residues. V shed 4 bases and J 11 bases; nucleotides not matched to a gene: 12. Germline V gene lookup returns CDR1 SEHNR and CDR2 FQNEAQ (reference sequence). CDR3 protein: CASSYSRRTGNAFF. CDR3 nucleotide sequence: TGTGCCAGCAGCTATTCCCGTAGGACAGGGAACGCTTTCTTT.

The chain couples TRBV5-1 to TRBJ2-7; 8 bases line up with TRBD1. Losses at the gene ends were 4 bases for V and 0 bases for J; bases not matched to a gene: 12. Germline CDR1 SGHRS, CDR2 YFSETQ. This CDR3 region has 17 residues. The DNA for the CDR3 is TGCGCCAGCAGCCTGGATCCTCGACAGGGGTTCTCCTACGAGCAGTACTTC. The encoded protein is CASSLDPRQGFSYEQYF.

The chain uses TRBV7-3 and TRBJ2-1; D is undetermined. This CDR3 is 15 amino acids long. V lost 2 bases and J 9 bases, leaving 17 bases between the germline ends. Germline assignment: CDR1 SGHTA and CDR2 FQGTGA. The CDR3 region is CASSLAGPKESEQFF. The DNA of the CDR3 is TGTGCCAGCAGCTTAGCAGGCCCCAAGGAAAGTGAGCAGTTCTTC.

This clonotype appeared a few times. This chain uses TRBV10-3 with TRBJ2-1, with TRBD2 identical over 11 bases. Germline values: CDR1 ENHRY, CDR2 SYGVKD. J was trimmed by 7 bases and V by 6 bases; bases with no gene match: 8. The CDR3 covers 15 residues. CDR3 DNA: TGTGCCATCAGCCAACTAGCGGGAGCTAGGAATGAGCAGTTCTTC. This sequence encodes CAISQLAGARNEQFF.

The chain recombines TRBV10-3 with TRBJ2-2; the D is unclear. The germline V and J ends were trimmed by 0 bases and 3 bases, with 5 bases remaining between them. CDR3 length: 14 residues. The germline V gene has CDR1 ENHRY and CDR2 SYGVKD. The CDR3 region has the DNA TGTGCCATCAGTGAGTCGATAGACACCGGGGAGCTGTTTTTT. Translated: CAISESIDTGELFF.

The J gene is TRBJ1-5, the V gene TRBV19; TRBD1 matches at 7 bases. The CDR3 length is 18 residues. CDR1 and CDR2 from the germline V gene are LNHDA and SQIVND (reference sequence). The junction had 14 bases not matched to a gene; V was cut back by 6 bases and J by 0 bases. CDR3 sequence reads: CASSPGTAGLYSNQPQHF. CDR3 in DNA: TGTGCCAGTAGCCCCGGGACAGCTGGACTCTATAGCAATCAGCCCCAGCATTTT.

J is TRBJ1-5 and V is TRBV7-9; 7 positions agree with TRBD1. The germline V gene encodes CDR1 SEHNR and CDR2 FQNEAQ (reference sequence). The ends lost 5 bases at V and 1 base at J; junction bases unmatched: 8. The CDR3 spans 16 residues. The CDR3, as DNA: TGTGCCAGCAGCCGCCCCGGGACAGTCAGCAATCAGCCCCAGCATTTT. Protein sequence: CASSRPGTVSNQPQHF.

The rearrangement uses TRBV15 and TRBJ1-6; no clear D gene. Germline V gene sequence: CDR1 LNHNV, CDR2 YYDKDF (reference sequence). This CDR3 is built from 17 residues. Trimming removed 0 bases at V and 10 bases at J, with 19 bases between. CDR3 loop: CATSRDHPAGNGSPLHF. The CDR3 DNA reads as TGTGCCACCAGCAGAGATCATCCTGCGGGAAATGGGTCACCCCTCCACTTT.

This clonotype was found many times. The V call is TRBV15, the J call TRBJ1-4, with D possibly matching TRBD1 (5 bases). The CDR3 is 16 amino acids. V shed 8 bases and J shed 4 bases, with 20 bases lying between them. The germline gives CDR1 LNHNV, CDR2 YYDKDF (reference sequence). CDR3 in DNA: TGTGCCACCCTGGACGGGGGGGGTTTGCGTAATGAAAAACTGTTTTTT. It encodes CATLDGGGLRNEKLFF.

At least ten counts were recorded for this clonotype. This chain uses TRBV29-1 with TRBJ1-1; 7 nucleotides align to TRBD1. The length of the CDR3 is 14 residues. CDR1 and CDR2 (germline): SQVTM, ANQGSEA. The ends lost 7 bases at V and 3 bases at J; junction bases unmatched: 11. The CDR3 nucleotides read TGCAGCGGTGGAGGGGGCAGGGAGTACACTGAAGCTTTCTTT. It yields the protein CSGGGGREYTEAFF.

V usage is TRBV19 and J usage is TRBJ2-7; D might be TRBD1 or TRBD2, each matching 6 bases. Germline V gene data show CDR1 as LNHDA and CDR2 as SQIVND (reference sequence). The CDR3 is 18 residues long. V was pared by 5 bases and J by 3 bases, with 26 bases between. CDR3 DNA: TGTGCCAGTAGTCCCTATCGGGGGCTGTTTAAGGGGCGCTACGAGCAGTACTTC. Protein: CASSPYRGLFKGRYEQYF.